This T cell receptor beta chain was sequenced during a study of blood T cell repertoires in COVID-19. The germline V gene encodes CDR1 MNHEY and CDR2 SMNVEV (reference sequence). J lost 4 bases, V lost 10 bases, and 16 bases had no gene match. CDR3 length: 17 amino acids. The data were produced by immunoSEQ multiplex PCR, yet TCRdb's version contains in-frame clones alone and is incomplete. The sample consists of roughly 100,000 clones, 85% of them appearing once. The sequence was obtained from a woman in her seventies with active or convalescent COVID-19. This chain uses TRBV27 with TRBJ2-2; 9 nucleotides agree with TRBD1. Material for sequencing was peripheral blood. The CDR3 spells CATSTRTGVRSTGELFF. In DNA form, the CDR3 reads TGTGCCACCTCAACCCGGACAGGGGTCCGGAGCACCGGGGAGCTGTTTTTT.